One and the same sample provided the 31 T cell receptor beta chains below, sequenced in a study of T cell responses to AZD1222 COVID-19 vaccine. Sequencing used immunoSEQ multiplex PCR; TCRdb keeps in-frame clones, though not all of them. The table records 98,000 or so clones, over 75% of them present only once. Material: peripheral blood, obtained on day 0 of AZD1222 vaccination. These receptor sequences come from an adult in good health.

This clone turned up a few times. The chain combines TRBV4-1 with TRBJ2-5; the D gene is possibly TRBD2 (5 bases). This CDR3 has 16 residues. Germline CDR1 and CDR2: MGHRA and YSYEKL. V lost 4 bases and J 4 bases, leaving 19 bases between the germline ends. CDR3 sequence (DNA): TGCGCCAGCAGCCCTTCGACTGACACGGGAAGAGAGACCCAGTACTTC. This gives the protein CASSPSTDTGRETQYF.

The chain links TRBV6-5 to TRBJ1-2; D perhaps matches TRBD1 (5 bases). Germline V CDR1 and CDR2: MNHEY, SVGAGI. V lost 4 bases to trimming and J lost 4 bases, with 16 bases between them. The CDR3 is 15 amino acids. CDR3: CASSSVPGAGYGYTF. CDR3 nucleotides: TGTGCCAGCAGTTCCGTCCCCGGGGCGGGCTATGGCTACACCTTC.

This sequence joins TRBV19 and TRBJ1-5; the D is unclear. Germline V CDR1 and CDR2: LNHDA, SQIVND (reference sequence). The length of the CDR3 is 13 residues. V lost 0 bases to trimming and J lost 4 bases, with 4 bases between them. The CDR3 region has the DNA TGTGCCAGTAGTATAGAGGGAAATCAGCCCCAGCATTTT. Residues: CASSIEGNQPQHF.

J is TRBJ2-6 and V is TRBV5-1; D is possibly TRBD2 (6 bases). The CDR3 extends over 14 amino acids. Germline V gene lookup returns CDR1 SGHRS and CDR2 YFSETQ. The V gene lost 4 bases and the J gene lost 2 bases, with 7 bases spanning the gap. The CDR3 region is CASSGGAGANVLTF. The CDR3 DNA sequence: TGCGCCAGCAGCGGAGGGGCTGGGGCCAACGTCCTGACTTTC.

This sequence joins TRBV29-1 and TRBJ2-5; D is possibly TRBD1 (6 bases). Deletions cut 7 bases from V and 4 bases from J, with 13 bases between. The CDR3 spans 12 residues. Germline V gives CDR1 SQVTM, CDR2 ANQGSEA. The CDR3 DNA is TGCAGCGCACAGGGACGGGGAGAGACCCAGTACTTC. This codes for CSAQGRGETQYF.

This clone was picked up a small number of times. V is TRBV12-3 or TRBV12-4 and J is TRBJ2-7, with a possible D match to TRBD1 (6 bases). V shed 5 bases and J shed 6 bases, with 11 bases lying between them. CDR3 size: 12 residues. The CDR3 DNA follows: TGTGCCAGCAGTAGCCCAGGGGTCGAGCAGTACTTC. Amino acids: CASSSPGVEQYF.

J is TRBJ1-3 and V is TRBV7-6; D is unclear. The CDR3 consists of 16 residues. The germline V gene has CDR1 SGHVS and CDR2 FNYEAQ. V lost 5 bases to trimming and J lost 2 bases, with 16 bases between them. The CDR3 is CASSPTTSRPGNTIYF. The CDR3 DNA reads TGTGCCAGCAGCCCAACGACCTCGCGGCCTGGAAACACCATATATTTT.

This chain links TRBV7-9 with TRBJ2-3, with TRBD2 matching 11 bases. The germline gives CDR1 SEHNR, CDR2 FQNEAQ (reference sequence). The V segment lost 4 bases and the J segment 6 bases; nucleotides outside the gene matches: 6. The CDR3 covers 15 residues. Here the CDR3 DNA reads TGTGCCAGCAGCTCCAGTAGCGGGGGGGCGGATACGCAGTATTTT. Its protein is CASSSSSGGADTQYF.

The chain recombines TRBV18 with TRBJ1-3, with TRBD1 as a possible D gene (5 bases). Germline CDR1 and CDR2: KGHSH and LQKENI. V lost 3 bases to trimming and J lost 0 bases, with 9 bases between them. CDR3 length: 15 amino acids. The CDR3 DNA sequence: TGTGCCAGCTCACCGCAGGGTAGCTCTGGAAACACCATATATTTT. Translation gives CASSPQGSSGNTIYF.

This clone was picked up one time. This chain joins TRBV18 and TRBJ1-5; no definite D call. The V end lost 2 bases, the J end lost 4 bases, and 6 bases lay between the germline ends. This CDR3 has 13 amino acids. The germline V gene has CDR1 KGHSH and CDR2 LQKENI. DNA of the CDR3: TGTGCCAGCTCACCATTCGGGAATCAGCCCCAGCATTTT. Encoded protein: CASSPFGNQPQHF.

This chain uses TRBV6-5 with TRBJ2-1; possible D gene TRBD1, 5 bases. This CDR3 spans 15 amino acids. Germline-derived CDR1 and CDR2 are MNHEY and SVGAGI. V was shortened by 6 bases and J by 5 bases, with 17 bases between the two germline ends. CDR3 region: CASSLLAGNHNEQFF. CDR3 bases: TGTGCCAGCAGCCTACTGGCAGGGAATCACAATGAGCAGTTCTTC.

The rearrangement joins TRBV5-1 to TRBJ1-2; D is ambiguous. Germline CDR1 reads SGHRS; CDR2 reads YFSETQ. This CDR3 contains 14 residues. The ends were cut back, 1 base at V and 0 bases at J, with 7 bases in the middle. CDR3 sequence reads: CASSLREPNYGYTF. The CDR3 DNA follows: TGCGCCAGCAGCTTGAGGGAACCTAACTATGGCTACACCTTC. The full variable domain, in which reference TRBV5-1 and TRBJ1-2 provide the parts outside the CDR3, is KAGVTQTPRYLIKTRGQQVTLSCSPISGHRSVSWYQQTPGQGLQFLFEYFSETQRNKGNFPGRFSGRQFSNSRSEMNVSTLELGDSALYLCASSLREPNYGYTFGSGTRLTVV.

Remarks on this clone: Because the CDR3 is missing its conserved closing phenylalanine or tryptophan, this is likely a read error. The gene calls are TRBV24-1 and TRBJ1-6; no clear D. From germline, CDR1 is KGHDR and CDR2 SFDVKD. This CDR3 spans 14 amino acids. V lost 3 bases, J lost 4 bases, and 6 bases lay in between. The CDR3 here is CATSDNPYNSPLHL. Written as DNA, the CDR3 is TGTGCCACCAGTGATAACCCGTATAATTCACCCCTCCACCTT.

This clone has only a few counts. The J gene is TRBJ1-1, the V gene TRBV12-3 or TRBV12-4; D is unresolved. V lost 2 bases, J lost 2 bases, and 6 bases lay in between. There are 13 residues in the CDR3. The CDR3 is CASSLQVNTEAFF. For the CDR3, the DNA is TGTGCCAGCAGTTTACAAGTTAACACTGAAGCTTTCTTT.

Here the CDR3 reads CASSEDVAGETQYF. CDR3 in DNA: TGTGCCAGCAGTGAAGACGTGGCGGGGGAGACCCAGTACTTC. The chain recombines TRBV6-1 with TRBJ2-5; TRBD2 is a possible D gene (6 bases). The CDR3 extends over 14 amino acids. From germline, CDR1 is MNHNS and CDR2 SASEGT. The ends were cut back, 1 base at V and 5 bases at J, with 11 bases in the middle.

This chain links TRBV4-1 with TRBJ1-5; tentatively, D is TRBD1 (6 bases). CDR1 and CDR2 (germline): MGHRA, YSYEKL. The CDR3 loop spans 16 amino acids. V was cut by 3 bases and J by 3 bases, with 15 bases left in between. The CDR3 coding sequence is TGCGCCAGCAGCCACTTAGGACAGACTGACAATCAGCCCCAGCATTTT. Its translation: CASSHLGQTDNQPQHF.

The rearrangement joins TRBV5-6 to TRBJ1-5; D is undetermined. The V gene lost 6 bases and the J gene lost 6 bases, with 7 bases spanning the gap. This CDR3 contains 11 residues. Per germline, CDR1 SGHDT and CDR2 YYEEEE. The CDR3 spells CASKIRQPQHF. The CDR3 DNA is TGTGCCAGCAAGATTCGTCAGCCCCAGCATTTT.

The chain carries TRBV19 and TRBJ1-5; no clear D. The CDR3 is 14 residues long. V was clipped by 1 base and J by 2 bases, with 6 bases between them. Germline V gene data show CDR1 as LNHDA and CDR2 as SQIVND (reference sequence). The DNA for the CDR3 is TGTGCCAGTAGTATAGTGAGAGGCAATCAGCCCCAGCATTTT. This sequence encodes CASSIVRGNQPQHF.

This clone has just one count. The V call is TRBV5-1, the J call TRBJ2-7; no clear D. Germline V CDR1 and CDR2: SGHRS, YFSETQ. V was clipped by 0 bases and J by 5 bases, with 12 bases between them. This CDR3 comprises 14 residues. CDR3 coding DNA: TGCGCCAGCAGCTTGGAGGTATCTGGGGACGAGCAGTACTTC. This encodes CASSLEVSGDEQYF.

This chain links TRBV12-3 or TRBV12-4 with TRBJ2-3; D is uncertain. The CDR3 is 12 amino acids. The germline V and J ends were trimmed by 6 bases and 2 bases, with 6 bases remaining between them. The CDR3 is CASSQNTDTQYF. DNA of the CDR3: TGTGCCAGCAGCCAAAACACAGATACGCAGTATTTT.

The chain recombines TRBV6-5 with TRBJ2-7; D call uncertain. Between the trimmed V and J ends, which lost 10 bases and 3 bases, there was a span of 16 bases. The CDR3 covers 13 residues. Germline CDR1 is MNHEY and CDR2 is SVGAGI. The CDR3 bases are TGTGCCACCAAGACTGGGCCAGGCTACGAGCAGTACTTC. Translating it yields CATKTGPGYEQYF.

This chain links TRBV10-3 with TRBJ2-3, with 14 bases aligning to TRBD2. The CDR3 covers 15 residues. With 4 bases clipped from V and 5 bases from J, the junction kept 2 bases outside the gene matches. Germline V gene lookup returns CDR1 ENHRY and CDR2 SYGVKD. The CDR3 is CAISVGTSGGDTQYF. As DNA, the CDR3 is TGTGCCATCAGTGTTGGGACTAGCGGGGGAGATACGCAGTATTTT.

The rearrangement joins TRBV2 to TRBJ1-5; D unresolved. The CDR3 sequence is 15 residues long. Germline loops: CDR1 SNHLY, CDR2 FYNNEI. V lost 1 base, J lost 1 base, and 8 bases lay in between. The CDR3 sequence is CASSEGTISNQPQHF. The CDR3 DNA sequence: TGTGCCAGCAGTGAAGGGACTATAAGCAATCAGCCCCAGCATTTT. Full variable domain (missing parts from reference TRBV2 and TRBJ1-5): EPEVTQTPSHQVTQMGQEVILRCVPISNHLYFYWYRQILGQKVEFLVSFYNNEISEKSEIFDDQFSVERPDGSNFTLKIRSTKLEDSAMYFCASSEGTISNQPQHFGDGTRLSIL.

The chain recombines TRBV21-1 with TRBJ2-3; the table calls TRBD2, which could not be checked here. TRBV21-1 is flagged as a pseudogene. The CDR3 runs 15 residues. The CDR3 DNA sequence: TGTGCCAGCACGCAACGGGGGACGGACGGGGATACGCAGTATTTT. This sequence encodes CASTQRGTDGDTQYF.

The chain uses TRBV7-8 and TRBJ1-1, with a weak D call TRBD1 (5 bases). The CDR3 is made up of 14 amino acids. CDR1 and CDR2 (germline): SGHVS, FQNEAQ. Trimming removed 4 bases at V and 0 bases at J, with 9 bases between. CDR3 DNA sequence: TGTGCCAGCAGCTCTTCAGGGTTGAACACTGAAGCTTTCTTT. Translation: CASSSSGLNTEAFF.

The chain links TRBV7-9 to TRBJ2-3, with D possibly being TRBD1 (7 bases). Trimming left V 10 bases short and J 6 bases short, with 20 bases between. Germline V gene sequence: CDR1 SEHNR, CDR2 FQNEAQ (reference sequence). This CDR3 is built from 14 residues. CDR3 DNA sequence: TGTGCCACCTACCGGAGGGGGCCTAAGGATACGCAGTATTTT. It yields the protein CATYRRGPKDTQYF.

The J gene is TRBJ2-1, the V gene TRBV11-1; 12 bases fit TRBD2. Germline V CDR1 and CDR2: SGHAT, FQDESV (reference sequence). There are 16 residues in the CDR3. Trimming took 1 base from V and 5 from J; bases not matched to a gene: 3. The CDR3, as DNA: TGTGCCAGCAGCTTAGGGACTAGCGGGGAGAACAATGAGCAGTTCTTC. The encoded protein is CASSLGTSGENNEQFF.

The chain uses TRBV5-5 and TRBJ1-1; D not certain. With 0 bases removed from V and 4 bases from J, the gap between germline ends came to 13 bases. The CDR3 length is 15 residues. Per germline, CDR1 SGHKS and CDR2 YYEKEE (reference sequence). The CDR3: CASSLGGKRATEAFF. The CDR3, as DNA: TGTGCCAGCAGCTTGGGAGGGAAGCGCGCCACTGAAGCTTTCTTT.

About this clone itself: This likely comes from a read error, as the CDR3 has no conserved phenylalanine or tryptophan at its end. The chain has TRBV7-2 and TRBJ1-6; 7 bases are a match to TRBD1. Trimming took 5 bases from V and 10 from J; bases not matched to a gene: 5. The CDR3 totals 13 residues. Germline CDR1 SGHTA, CDR2 FQGNSA. The CDR3 sequence is CASSQRQGSPLHL. As DNA, the CDR3 is TGTGCCAGCAGCCAGAGACAGGGATCACCCCTCCACCTT.

The chain joins TRBV19 to TRBJ1-1; D not certain. Germline CDR1 and CDR2: LNHDA and SQIVND (reference sequence). The CDR3 is 13 amino acids. Trimming took 0 bases from V and 10 from J, leaving 12 bases between them. The CDR3 loop is CASSIDSGRRAFF. The CDR3 DNA follows: TGTGCCAGTAGTATAGATTCGGGAAGGAGAGCTTTCTTT.

V is TRBV5-1 and J is TRBJ1-3, with D possibly being TRBD1 (5 bases). The CDR3 runs 15 residues. Trimming shortened V by 0 bases and J by 8 bases, and 15 bases separated the two germline ends. Per germline, CDR1 SGHRS and CDR2 YFSETQ. In DNA form, the CDR3 reads TGCGCCAGCAGCTTGGATGACCCAGGGAGACACACCATATATTTT. Its protein product is CASSLDDPGRHTIYF. The complete variable domain, with remaining parts taken from reference TRBV5-1 and TRBJ1-3, reads KAGVTQTPRYLIKTRGQQVTLSCSPISGHRSVSWYQQTPGQGLQFLFEYFSETQRNKGNFPGRFSGRQFSNSRSEMNVSTLELGDSALYLCASSLDDPGRHTIYFGEGSWLTVV.